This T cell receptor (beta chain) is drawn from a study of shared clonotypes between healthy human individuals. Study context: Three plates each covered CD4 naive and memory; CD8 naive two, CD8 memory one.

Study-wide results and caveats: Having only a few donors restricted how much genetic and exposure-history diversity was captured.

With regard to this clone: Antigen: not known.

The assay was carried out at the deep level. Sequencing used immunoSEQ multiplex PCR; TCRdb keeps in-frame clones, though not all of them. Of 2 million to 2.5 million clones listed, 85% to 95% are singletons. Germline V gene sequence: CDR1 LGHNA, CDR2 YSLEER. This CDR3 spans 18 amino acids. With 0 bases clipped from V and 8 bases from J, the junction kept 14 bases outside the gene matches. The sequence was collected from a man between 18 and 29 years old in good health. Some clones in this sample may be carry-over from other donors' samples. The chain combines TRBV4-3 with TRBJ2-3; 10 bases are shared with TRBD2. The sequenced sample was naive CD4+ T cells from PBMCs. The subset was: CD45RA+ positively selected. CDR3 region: CASSQEGRTSGIGRTQYF. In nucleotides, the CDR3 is TGCGCCAGCAGCCAAGAAGGCCGGACTAGCGGTATCGGTCGTACGCAGTATTTT.